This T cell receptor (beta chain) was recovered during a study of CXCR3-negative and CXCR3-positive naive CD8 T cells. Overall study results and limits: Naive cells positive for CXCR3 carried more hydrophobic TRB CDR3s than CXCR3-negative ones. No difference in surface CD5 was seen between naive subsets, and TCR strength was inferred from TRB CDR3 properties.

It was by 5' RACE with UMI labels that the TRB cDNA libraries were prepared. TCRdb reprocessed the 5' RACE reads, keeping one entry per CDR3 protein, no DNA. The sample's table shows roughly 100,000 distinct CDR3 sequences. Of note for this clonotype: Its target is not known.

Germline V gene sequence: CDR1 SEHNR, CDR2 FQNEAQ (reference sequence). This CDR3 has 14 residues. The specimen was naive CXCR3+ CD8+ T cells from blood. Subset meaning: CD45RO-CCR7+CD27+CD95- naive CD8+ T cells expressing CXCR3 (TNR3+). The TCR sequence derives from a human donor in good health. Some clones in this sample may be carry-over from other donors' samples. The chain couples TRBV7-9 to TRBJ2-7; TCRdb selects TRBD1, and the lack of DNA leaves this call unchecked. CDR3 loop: CASSPPGATSEQYF. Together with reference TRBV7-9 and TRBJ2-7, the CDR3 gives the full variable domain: DTGVSQNPRHKITKRGQNVTFRCDPISEHNRLYWYRQTLGQGPEFLTYFQNEAQLEKSRLLSDRFSAERPKGSFSTLEIQRTEQGDSAMYLCASSPPGATSEQYFGPGTRLTVT.